The present entry profiles one T cell receptor beta chain with its context. Its recognized antigen is unknown. No qualities accompany the bases; no much larger clone lies one base away. Its CDR3 holds 14 amino acids, cysteine through phenylalanine. Just the 42-base CDR3 DNA is kept, in frame starting at base 1. V is clipped by 0 bases and J by 8 bases, and the sequence between their germline boundaries is 12 bases long. The germline V gene provides CDR1 SGHRS and CDR2 YFSETQ. The data stem from a study of CD8+CD57+ T cells in acquired aplastic anemia (dated by TCRdb to the late 2010s). Looking at the study overall: A mean of approximately 3 ug of DNA, ranging from roughly 0.19 to 27.4 ug, was extracted from sorted CD4+ and CD8+ cells. Mean read counts for healthy donor samples were 8.5 million to 10.8 million for CD4+ cells and fewer than 12 million for CD8+ cells.

TCR repertoires of sorted CD4+ and CD8+ blood T cells from severe aplastic anemia patients and healthy subjects were deep-sequenced in the study. Ficoll-Paque density gradient centrifugation was used to isolate peripheral blood mononuclear cells. Before DNA was extracted, CD4+ and CD8+ T cells were sorted using either FACS or magnetic beads. Results and caveats for the whole study, not just this receptor: Patients and healthy controls showed no significant difference in CD8+ Simpson's diversity (P=0.060). Roughly 30 CD8+ CDR3 sequences were found to be shared between patients and controls, but these sequences appeared to be highly expressed in patients and within the immunodominant clones of the patients.

TCR beta VDJ combination and CDR3 sequence profiling used genomic DNA as the template. TCR repertoire sequencing was run on an Illumina HiSeq 2000. As for the authors' bioinformatics: Repertoire assessment relied on Simpson's diversity index, CDR3 size and DJ length profiles, and TRBV/TRBJ rearrangement plots. The most abundant DNA sequence in the deep sequencing data was taken as the immunodominant clone. CDR3 amino acid sequences were checked for sharing across subjects and were also compared against the VDJdb database and published repertoires. The public reads were reprocessed in TCRdb via fastp at Q25 and MiXCR, keeping in-frame beta chains. Entries that share a CDR3 protein sequence are merged under the most common genes and DNA. The V and J calls, along with clone size, are taken from TCRdb and not from the paper's own processing. The sample table records some 220,000 distinct CDR3 sequences; roughly 33% of these occur just once. Around 1.1% of the sample belongs to the ten largest clones.

The chain joins TRBV5-1 to TRBJ2-1; possibly the D gene is TRBD1, per 5 matching bases. This clonotype was sampled from a human donor in good health, serving as a control. Material: sorted CD4+, CD8+, or CD8+CD57+ T cells (not recorded which) from PBMCs. The sequenced DNA: TGCGCCAGCAGCTTGGATAGCCCCAGGGATGAGCAGTTCTTC. It translates to CASSLDSPRDEQFF.